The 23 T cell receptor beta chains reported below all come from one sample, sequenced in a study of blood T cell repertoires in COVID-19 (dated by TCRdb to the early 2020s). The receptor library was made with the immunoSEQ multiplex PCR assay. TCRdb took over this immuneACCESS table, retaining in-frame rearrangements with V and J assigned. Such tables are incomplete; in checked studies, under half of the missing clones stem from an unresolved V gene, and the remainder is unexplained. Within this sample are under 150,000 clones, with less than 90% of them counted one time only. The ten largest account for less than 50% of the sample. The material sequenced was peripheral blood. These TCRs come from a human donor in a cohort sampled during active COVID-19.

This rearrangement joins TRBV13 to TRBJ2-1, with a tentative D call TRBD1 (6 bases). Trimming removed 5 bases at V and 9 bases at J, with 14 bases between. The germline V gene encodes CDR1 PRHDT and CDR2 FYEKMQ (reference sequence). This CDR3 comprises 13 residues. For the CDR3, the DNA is TGTGCCAGCAGCCCCGGACAGTGGGGTGAGCAGTTCTTC. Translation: CASSPGQWGEQFF.

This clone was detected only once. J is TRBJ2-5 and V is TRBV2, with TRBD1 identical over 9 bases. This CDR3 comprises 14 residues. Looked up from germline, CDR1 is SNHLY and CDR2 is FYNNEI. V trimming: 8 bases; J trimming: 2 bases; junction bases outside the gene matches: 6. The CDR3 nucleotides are TGTGCCAGCGGGGGGACAGGGCGTCAAGAGACCCAGTACTTC. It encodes CASGGTGRQETQYF.

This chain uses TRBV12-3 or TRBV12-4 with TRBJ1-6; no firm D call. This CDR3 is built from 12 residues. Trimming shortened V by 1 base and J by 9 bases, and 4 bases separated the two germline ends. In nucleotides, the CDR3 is TGTGCCAGCAGTTTAGGTATTTCACCCCTCCACTTT. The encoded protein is CASSLGISPLHF.

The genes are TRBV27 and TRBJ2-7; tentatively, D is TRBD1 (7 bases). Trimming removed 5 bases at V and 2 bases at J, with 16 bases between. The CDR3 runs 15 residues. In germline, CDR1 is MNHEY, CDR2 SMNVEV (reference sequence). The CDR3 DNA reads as TGTGCCAGCAGTGCCCCAGGGGGGAACCCCTACGAGCAGTACTTC. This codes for CASSAPGGNPYEQYF.

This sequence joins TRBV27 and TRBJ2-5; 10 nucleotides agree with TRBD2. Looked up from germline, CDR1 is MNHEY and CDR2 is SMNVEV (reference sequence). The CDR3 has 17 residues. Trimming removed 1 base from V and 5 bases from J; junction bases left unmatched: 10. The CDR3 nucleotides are TGTGCCAGCAGTTTATTTTCGGGACTAGCGAGGGGGGAGACCCAGTACTTC. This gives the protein CASSLFSGLARGETQYF.

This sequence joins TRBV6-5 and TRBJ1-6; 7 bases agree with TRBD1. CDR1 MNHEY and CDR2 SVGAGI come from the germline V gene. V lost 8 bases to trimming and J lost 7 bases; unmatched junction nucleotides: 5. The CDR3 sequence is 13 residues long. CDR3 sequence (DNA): TGTGCCAGCGCAGGGGGGCGGAATTCACCCCTCCACTTT. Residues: CASAGGRNSPLHF.

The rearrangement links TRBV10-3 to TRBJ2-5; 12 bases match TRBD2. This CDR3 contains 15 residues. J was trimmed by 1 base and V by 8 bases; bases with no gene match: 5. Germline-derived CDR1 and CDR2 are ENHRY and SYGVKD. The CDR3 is CAIGPSGGVQETQYF. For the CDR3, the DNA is TGTGCCATCGGCCCTAGCGGGGGGGTCCAAGAGACCCAGTACTTC.

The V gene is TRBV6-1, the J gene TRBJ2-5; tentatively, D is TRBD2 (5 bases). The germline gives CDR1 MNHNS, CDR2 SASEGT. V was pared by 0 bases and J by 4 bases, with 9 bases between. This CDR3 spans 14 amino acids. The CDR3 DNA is TGTGCCAGCAGTGAAGCAAATGGGAGAGAGACCCAGTACTTC. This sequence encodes CASSEANGRETQYF.

The CDR3 loop is CASSSSPGQGYGAFF. The DNA for the CDR3 is TGTGCCAGCAGCTCATCCCCGGGACAGGGGTACGGAGCTTTCTTT. The gene calls are TRBV7-2 and TRBJ1-1; 10 nucleotides align to TRBD1. After removal of 4 bases from V and 10 bases from J, the junction contained 12 bases not matched to a gene. The germline V gene has CDR1 SGHTA and CDR2 FQGNSA. The CDR3 extends over 15 amino acids.

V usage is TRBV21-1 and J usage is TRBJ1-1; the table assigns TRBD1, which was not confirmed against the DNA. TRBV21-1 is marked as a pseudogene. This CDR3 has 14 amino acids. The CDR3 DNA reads TGTGCCAGCAGACAGGGGGCTAAGGACACTGAAGCTTTCTTT. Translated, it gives CASRQGAKDTEAFF.

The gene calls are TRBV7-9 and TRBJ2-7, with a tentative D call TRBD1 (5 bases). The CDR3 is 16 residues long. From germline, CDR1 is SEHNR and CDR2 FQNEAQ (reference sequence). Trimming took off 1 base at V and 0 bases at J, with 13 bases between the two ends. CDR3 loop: CASSLDFAGPSYEQYF. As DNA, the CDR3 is TGTGCCAGCAGCTTAGATTTCGCAGGGCCCTCCTACGAGCAGTACTTC. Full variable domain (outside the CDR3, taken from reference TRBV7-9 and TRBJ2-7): DTGVSQNPRHKITKRGQNVTFRCDPISEHNRLYWYRQTLGQGPEFLTYFQNEAQLEKSRLLSDRFSAERPKGSFSTLEIQRTEQGDSAMYLCASSLDFAGPSYEQYFGPGTRLTVT.

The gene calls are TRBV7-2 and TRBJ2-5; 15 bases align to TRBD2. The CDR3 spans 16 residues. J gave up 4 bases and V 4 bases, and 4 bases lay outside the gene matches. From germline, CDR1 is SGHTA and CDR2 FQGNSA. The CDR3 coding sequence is TGTGCCAGCAGCTGGACTAGCGGGGGGGCTGGAGAGACCCAGTACTTC. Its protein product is CASSWTSGGAGETQYF.

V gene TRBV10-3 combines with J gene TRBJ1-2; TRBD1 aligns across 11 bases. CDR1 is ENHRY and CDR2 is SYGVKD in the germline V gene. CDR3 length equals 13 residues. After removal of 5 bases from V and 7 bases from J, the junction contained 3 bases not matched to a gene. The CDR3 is CAISWTGGGGYTF. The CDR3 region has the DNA TGTGCCATCAGTTGGACAGGGGGCGGTGGCTACACCTTC.

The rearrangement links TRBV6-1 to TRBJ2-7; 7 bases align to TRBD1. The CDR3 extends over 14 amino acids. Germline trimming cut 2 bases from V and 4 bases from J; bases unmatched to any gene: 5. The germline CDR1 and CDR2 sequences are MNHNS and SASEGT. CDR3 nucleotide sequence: TGTGCCAGCAGTGAACAGGGGGACCCTTACGAGCAGTACTTC. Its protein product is CASSEQGDPYEQYF.

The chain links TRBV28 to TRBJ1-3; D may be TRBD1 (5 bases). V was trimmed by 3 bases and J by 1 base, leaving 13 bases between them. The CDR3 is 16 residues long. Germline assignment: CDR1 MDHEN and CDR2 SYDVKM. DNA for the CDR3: TGTGCCAGCAGTTTGTACCAGGGTGTTTCTGGAAACACCATATATTTT. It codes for CASSLYQGVSGNTIYF.

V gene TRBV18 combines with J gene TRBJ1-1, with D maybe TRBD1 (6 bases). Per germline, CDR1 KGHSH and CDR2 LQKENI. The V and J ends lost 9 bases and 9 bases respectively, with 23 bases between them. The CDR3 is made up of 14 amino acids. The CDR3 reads CASSAQGLELKAFF. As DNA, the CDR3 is TGTGCCAGTTCCGCCCAGGGGTTGGAGTTGAAAGCTTTCTTT.

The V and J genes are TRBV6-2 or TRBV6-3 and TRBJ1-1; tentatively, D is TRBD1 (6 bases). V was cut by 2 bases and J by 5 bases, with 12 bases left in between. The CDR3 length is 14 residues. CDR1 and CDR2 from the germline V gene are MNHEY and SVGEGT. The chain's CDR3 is CASSYRRGWTEAFF. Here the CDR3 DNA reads TGTGCCAGCAGTTACCGCAGGGGCTGGACTGAAGCTTTCTTT.

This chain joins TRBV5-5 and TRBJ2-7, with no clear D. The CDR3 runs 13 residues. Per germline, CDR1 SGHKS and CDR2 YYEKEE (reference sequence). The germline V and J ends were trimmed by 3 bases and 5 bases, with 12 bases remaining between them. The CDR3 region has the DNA TGTGCCAGCAGCTCGGCGGTAGGAAACGAGCAGTACTTC. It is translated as CASSSAVGNEQYF.

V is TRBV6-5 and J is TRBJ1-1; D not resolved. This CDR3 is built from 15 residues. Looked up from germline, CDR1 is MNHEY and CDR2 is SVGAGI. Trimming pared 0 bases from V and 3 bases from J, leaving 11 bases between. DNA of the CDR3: TGTGCCAGCAGTTACTCGGAACAGTCCTACACTGAAGCTTTCTTT. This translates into CASSYSEQSYTEAFF.

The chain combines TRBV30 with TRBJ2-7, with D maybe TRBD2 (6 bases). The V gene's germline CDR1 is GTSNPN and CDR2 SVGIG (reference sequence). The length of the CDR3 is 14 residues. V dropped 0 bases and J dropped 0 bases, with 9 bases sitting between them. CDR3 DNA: TGTGCCTGGAGTGTCGTTAGCGGCTCCTACGAGCAGTACTTC. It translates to CAWSVVSGSYEQYF.

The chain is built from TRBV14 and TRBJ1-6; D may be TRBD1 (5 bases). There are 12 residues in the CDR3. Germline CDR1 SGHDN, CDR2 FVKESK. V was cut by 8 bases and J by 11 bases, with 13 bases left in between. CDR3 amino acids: CASARGRPPLHF. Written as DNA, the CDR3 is TGTGCCAGCGCCCGGGGGAGGCCACCCCTCCACTTT. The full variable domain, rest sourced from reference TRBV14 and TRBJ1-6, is EAGVTQFPSHSVIEKGQTVTLRCDPISGHDNLYWYRRVMGKEIKFLLHFVKESKQDESGMPNNRFLAERTGGTYSTLKVQPAELEDSGVYFCASARGRPPLHFGNGTRLTVT.

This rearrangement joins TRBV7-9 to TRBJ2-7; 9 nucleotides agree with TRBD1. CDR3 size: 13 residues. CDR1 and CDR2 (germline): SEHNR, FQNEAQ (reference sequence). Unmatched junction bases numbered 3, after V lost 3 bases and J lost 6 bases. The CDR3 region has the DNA TGTGCCAGCAGCTTTTCGGGACAGGGCGAGCAGTACTTC. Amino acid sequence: CASSFSGQGEQYF.

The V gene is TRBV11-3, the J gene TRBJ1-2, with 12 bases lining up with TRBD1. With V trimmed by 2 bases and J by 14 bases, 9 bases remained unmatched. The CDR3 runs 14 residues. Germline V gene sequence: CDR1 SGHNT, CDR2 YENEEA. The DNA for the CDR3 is TGTGCCAGCAGCTTACAGTCGGGACAGGGGGCATGTACCTTC. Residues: CASSLQSGQGACTF.